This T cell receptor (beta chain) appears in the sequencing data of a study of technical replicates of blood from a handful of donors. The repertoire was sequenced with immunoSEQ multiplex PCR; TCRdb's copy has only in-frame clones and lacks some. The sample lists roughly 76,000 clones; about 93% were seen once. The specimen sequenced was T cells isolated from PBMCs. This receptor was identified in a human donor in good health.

Here the CDR3 DNA reads TGTGCCAGCAGTGGATACGGGAATCAGCCCCAGCATTTT. This translates into CASSGYGNQPQHF. The chain uses TRBV27 and TRBJ1-5; D ambiguous. This CDR3 contains 13 residues. Trimming left V 5 bases short and J 4 bases short, with 9 bases between. Germline loops: CDR1 MNHEY, CDR2 SMNVEV (reference sequence).